This T cell receptor beta chain was found in a study of T cells in Graves' hyperthyroidism and ophthalmopathy (dated by TCRdb to between 2019 and 2020). For the study in its entirety: Peripheral blood samples were taken at the time of initial diagnosis, prior to any treatment. A discovery cohort of roughly 96 patients, 43 with Graves' ophthalmopathy and 55 to 60 with stable Graves' hyperthyroidism, was used to find distinguishing TCR V-J signatures. Prospective prediction of ophthalmopathy was tested in an independent validation cohort consisting of fewer than 20 hyperthyroidism patients and approximately 16 patients who later progressed to ophthalmopathy. For training and testing, the roughly 93 patients in the discovery cohort were randomly divided in a 7:3 ratio. Thyroid tissue and blood T-cell repertoires from about six Graves' hyperthyroidism patients were also compared in the study. Following sampling, methimazole starting at 30 mg daily was given to hyperthyroidism patients, and high-dose intravenous methylprednisolone was given to ophthalmopathy patients. The paper describes TCR Vbeta CDR3 sequencing of 135 peripheral blood samples, made up of approximately 40 ophthalmopathy patients, around 73 hyperthyroidism patients and 17 progressor patients.

Amplification of TCR beta CDR3 regions was carried out from RNA transcripts. The TCR CDR3 was subjected to a first round of RT-PCR using the HTBI primer set and the Qiagen OneStep RT-PCR kit. The libraries were constructed in a second round of multiplex PCR and then size-selected and purified. Sequencing of the libraries was done on an Illumina HiSeq2000 using paired-end 100 bp reads. Concerning the study's data processing: Raw data were processed with SOAPnuke, discarding reads with adapters, uncalled bases, mean Phred below 15, or no exact constant-primer or identifier match. High-quality paired reads were merged using COPE v1.2.5, and each unique nucleotide sequence was defined as a clonotype. MiTCR v1.1 was used to align the clonotypes against IMGT TRBV, TRBD and TRBJ reference segments. The analysis included only V-J combinations with a frequency above 0.0001, which together covered roughly 99% of the repertoires. The TCS score was defined as the ratio of F50 (clonal expansion) to E x V (chaos), calculated using BLOSUM62-based TCRdist between CDR3 peptides within each V-J. Welch's t-statistics and random forest reduced 500 to 650 V-J features to roughly 13, which were used in a naive Bayes classifier (R e1071). Starting from the raw public reads, TCRdb applied fastp trimming at Q25, assembled clones with MiXCR and retained in-frame beta chains. Rows are combined by CDR3 protein, so each entry shows the most common genes and DNA. These V and J calls are TCRdb output, not the study's own analysis. This sample has around 500,000 distinct CDR3 sequences in its table, and about 15% of those were observed once. Jointly, the top ten make up approximately 32% of the sample.

According to the germline V gene (reference sequence), CDR1 reads LNHDA and CDR2 reads SQIVND. Cut back by 8 bases and 9 bases, the V and J ends lie 11 bases apart. The CDR3 starts with the cysteine, ends with the phenylalanine, and has 11 residues. Only the CDR3 region is kept as DNA, spanning 33 bases read in frame from base 1. A remark on this clonotype: Its antigen remains unidentified. Per-nucleotide qualities are absent, and no much larger clonotype sits a single base away.

Ophthalmopathy patients had moderately to severely active disease, with a Clinical Activity Score of 3 or more, a NOSPECS grade of 4 or more, and a disease duration of less than 3 months. Patients with uncontrolled infections, other autoimmune diseases, pregnancy or lactation were excluded. Diagnoses relied on clinical symptoms, serum thyroxine and TRAb, thyroid ultrasound and orbital computed tomography. Ficoll-Paque density gradient centrifugation was used to isolate PBMCs from approximately 11 ml of fresh peripheral blood. Total RNA was extracted with Trizol reagent, and quality was checked on an Agilent 2100 Bioanalyzer. Findings and caveats that apply to the study as a whole: Sample size was not statistically predetermined, and blinding of investigators to group allocation was not performed. Ophthalmopathy was separated from stable hyperthyroidism by a 13 V-J signature model, with approximately 89% sensitivity and just over 81% specificity obtained in cross-validation and 80%/75% obtained in testing. Blood samples also contained most of the expanded thyroid clonotypes (frequency above 0.001), which suggests that blood repertoires may reflect thyroid immune responses. In validation, the model predicted progression to ophthalmopathy with approximately 70% sensitivity and less than 75% specificity, a median of 6.5 months before onset.

Sequenced: blood. This receptor was taken from a young woman with Graves' ophthalmopathy. The sequence is built from TRBV19 and TRBJ1-3; the D gene cannot be named for sure. In nucleotides, the sequence is TGTGCCAGTGGATTTATCCCCACCATATATTTT. The encoded protein is CASGFIPTIYF.